There are many counts of the clone carrying this T cell receptor beta chain. Its antigen is undetermined. Amplification of TCR beta CDR3 regions used RNA transcripts. Amplification began with first-round RT-PCR using HTBI primers, then second-round multiplex PCR was performed. TCRdb re-called the multiplex PCR reads with MiXCR, one entry per CDR3 protein. The sample contains about 380,000 distinct CDR3 sequences, 15% of which appear only once. Orbital computed tomography, together with clinical symptoms, serum thyroxine, TRAb and thyroid ultrasound, was used for diagnosis. PBMCs stemmed from roughly 9.4 ml of fresh peripheral blood. The sample originates from a study of Graves' ophthalmopathy and Graves' hyperthyroidism. Whole-study results and caveats: With around 65% sensitivity and 72% to 85% specificity, the model predicted ophthalmopathy progression. Among expanded thyroid clonotypes above 0.001 frequency, most also occurred in blood.

Trimming left V 6 bases short and J 0 bases short, with 6 bases between. The CDR3 loop spans 12 amino acids. Sequencing was done on a sample of peripheral blood. The chain is built from TRBV12-3 or TRBV12-4 and TRBJ2-7, with no clear D. The sequence came from a woman younger than 30 with stable Graves' hyperthyroidism. The CDR3 is CASRKSSYEQYF. CDR3 nucleotides: TGTGCCAGCAGGAAGAGCTCCTACGAGCAGTACTTC.